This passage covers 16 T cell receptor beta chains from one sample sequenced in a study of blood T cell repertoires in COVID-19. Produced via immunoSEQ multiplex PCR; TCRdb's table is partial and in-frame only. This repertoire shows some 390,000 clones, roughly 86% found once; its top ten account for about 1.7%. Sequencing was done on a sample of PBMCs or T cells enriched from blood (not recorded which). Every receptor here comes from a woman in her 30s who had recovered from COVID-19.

The CDR3 DNA reads as TGTGCCAGCAGTTTATACACAGACTATGGCTACACCTTC. This translates into CASSLYTDYGYTF. This chain uses TRBV27 with TRBJ1-2; D call uncertain. The CDR3 extends over 13 amino acids. V lost 1 base to trimming and J lost 3 bases, with 6 bases between them. Germline V gene lookup returns CDR1 MNHEY and CDR2 SMNVEV (reference sequence).

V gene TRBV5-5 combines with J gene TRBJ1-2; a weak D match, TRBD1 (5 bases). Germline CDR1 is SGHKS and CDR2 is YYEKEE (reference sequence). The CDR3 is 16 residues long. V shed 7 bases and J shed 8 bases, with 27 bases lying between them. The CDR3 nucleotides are TGTGCCAGCCAAAGGGGCGGGACGACGGCACCGGGCGGCTACACCTTC. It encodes CASQRGGTTAPGGYTF.

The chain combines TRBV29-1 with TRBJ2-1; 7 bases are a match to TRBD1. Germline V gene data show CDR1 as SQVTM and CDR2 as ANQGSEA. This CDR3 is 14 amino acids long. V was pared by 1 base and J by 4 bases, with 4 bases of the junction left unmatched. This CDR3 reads CSVEAGGRYNEQFF. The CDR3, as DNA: TGCAGCGTTGAAGCAGGGGGAAGGTACAATGAGCAGTTCTTC.

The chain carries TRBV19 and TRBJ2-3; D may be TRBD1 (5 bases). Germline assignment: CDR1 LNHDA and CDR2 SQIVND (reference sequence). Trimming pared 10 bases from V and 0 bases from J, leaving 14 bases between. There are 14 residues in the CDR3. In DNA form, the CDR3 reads TGTGCCACGAAGCAGGGCTCTAGCACAGATACGCAGTATTTT. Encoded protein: CATKQGSSTDTQYF.

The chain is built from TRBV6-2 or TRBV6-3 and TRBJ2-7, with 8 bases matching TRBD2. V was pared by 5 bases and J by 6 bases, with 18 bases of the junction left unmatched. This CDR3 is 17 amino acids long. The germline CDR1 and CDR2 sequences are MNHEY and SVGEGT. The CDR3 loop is CASSKIPGGINSVEQYF. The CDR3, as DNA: TGTGCCAGCAGTAAGATCCCGGGGGGGATTAACTCGGTCGAGCAGTACTTC.

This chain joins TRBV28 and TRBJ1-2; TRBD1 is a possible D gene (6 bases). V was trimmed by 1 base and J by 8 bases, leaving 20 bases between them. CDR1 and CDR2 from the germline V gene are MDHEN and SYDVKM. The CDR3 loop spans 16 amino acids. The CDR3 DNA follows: TGTGCCAGCAGTTTATACACAGGGCTAGGTTCGTTGGGCTACACCTTC. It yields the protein CASSLYTGLGSLGYTF.

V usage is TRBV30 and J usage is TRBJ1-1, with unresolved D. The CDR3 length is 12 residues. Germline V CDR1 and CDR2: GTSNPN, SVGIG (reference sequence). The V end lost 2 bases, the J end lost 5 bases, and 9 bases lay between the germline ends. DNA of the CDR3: TGTGCCTGGAGTCGCACGAGGACTGAAGCTTTCTTT. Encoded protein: CAWSRTRTEAFF.

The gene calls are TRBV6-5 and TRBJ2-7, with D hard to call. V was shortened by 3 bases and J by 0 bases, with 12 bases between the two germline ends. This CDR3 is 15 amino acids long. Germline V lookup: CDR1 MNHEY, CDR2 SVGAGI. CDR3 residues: CASSYFQNPSYEQYF. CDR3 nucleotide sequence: TGTGCCAGCAGTTATTTCCAGAATCCCTCCTACGAGCAGTACTTC.

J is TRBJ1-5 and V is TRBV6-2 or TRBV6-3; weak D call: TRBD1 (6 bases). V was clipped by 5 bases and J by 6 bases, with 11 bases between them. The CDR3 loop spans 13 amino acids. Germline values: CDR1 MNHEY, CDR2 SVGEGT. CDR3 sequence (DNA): TGTGCCAGCAGTATCACAGGGAGTCAGCCCCAGCATTTT. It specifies CASSITGSQPQHF.

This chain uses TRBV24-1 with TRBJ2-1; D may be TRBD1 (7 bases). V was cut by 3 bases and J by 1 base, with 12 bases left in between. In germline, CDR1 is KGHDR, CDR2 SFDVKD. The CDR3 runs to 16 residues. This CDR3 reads CATSDRQGGSYNEQFF. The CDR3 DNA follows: TGTGCCACCAGTGATCGACAGGGAGGATCCTACAATGAGCAGTTCTTC.

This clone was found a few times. Written as DNA, the CDR3 is TGTGCCAGCAGCTTAGGGGGAGGCGGGAGGGCCCCAAATGAGCAGTTCTTC. It encodes CASSLGGGGRAPNEQFF. The chain links TRBV7-8 to TRBJ2-1; 9 positions match TRBD2. The V segment lost 1 base and the J segment 7 bases; nucleotides outside the gene matches: 11. The germline gives CDR1 SGHVS, CDR2 FQNEAQ. CDR3 length: 17 residues.

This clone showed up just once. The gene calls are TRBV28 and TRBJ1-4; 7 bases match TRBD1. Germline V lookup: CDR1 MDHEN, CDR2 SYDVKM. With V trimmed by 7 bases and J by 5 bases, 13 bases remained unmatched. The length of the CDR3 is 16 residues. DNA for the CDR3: TGTGCCAGCACGAAACTCAGGGGGAGAACAAATGAAAAACTGTTTTTT. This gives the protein CASTKLRGRTNEKLFF.

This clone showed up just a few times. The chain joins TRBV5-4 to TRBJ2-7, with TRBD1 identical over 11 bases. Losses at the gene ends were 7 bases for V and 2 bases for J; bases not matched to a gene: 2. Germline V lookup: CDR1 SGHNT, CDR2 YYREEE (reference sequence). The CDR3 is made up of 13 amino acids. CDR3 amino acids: CASRTGGTYEQYF. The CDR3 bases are TGTGCCAGCCGGACAGGGGGCACCTACGAGCAGTACTTC.

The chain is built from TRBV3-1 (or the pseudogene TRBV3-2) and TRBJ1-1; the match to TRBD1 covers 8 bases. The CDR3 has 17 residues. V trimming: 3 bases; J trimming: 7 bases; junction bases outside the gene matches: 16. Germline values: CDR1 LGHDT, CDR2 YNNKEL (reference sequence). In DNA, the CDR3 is TGTGCCAGCAGCCATCAGGACAGGGTGAATAAAGTTGGTGAAGCTTTCTTT. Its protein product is CASSHQDRVNKVGEAFF.

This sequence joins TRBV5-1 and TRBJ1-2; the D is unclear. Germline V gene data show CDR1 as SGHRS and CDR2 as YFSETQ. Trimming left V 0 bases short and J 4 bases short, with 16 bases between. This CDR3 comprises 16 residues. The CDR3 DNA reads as TGCGCCAGCAGCTTGGGCCTCAGGTTCGCTGGCTATGGCTACACCTTC. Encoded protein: CASSLGLRFAGYGYTF.

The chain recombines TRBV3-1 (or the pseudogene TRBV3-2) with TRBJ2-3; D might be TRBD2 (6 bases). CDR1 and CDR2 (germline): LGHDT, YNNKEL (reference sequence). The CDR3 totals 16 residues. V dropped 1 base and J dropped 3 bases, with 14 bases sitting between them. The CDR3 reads CASSQAAAGRTDTQYF. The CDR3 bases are TGTGCCAGCAGCCAAGCGGCGGCGGGAAGGACAGATACGCAGTATTTT.